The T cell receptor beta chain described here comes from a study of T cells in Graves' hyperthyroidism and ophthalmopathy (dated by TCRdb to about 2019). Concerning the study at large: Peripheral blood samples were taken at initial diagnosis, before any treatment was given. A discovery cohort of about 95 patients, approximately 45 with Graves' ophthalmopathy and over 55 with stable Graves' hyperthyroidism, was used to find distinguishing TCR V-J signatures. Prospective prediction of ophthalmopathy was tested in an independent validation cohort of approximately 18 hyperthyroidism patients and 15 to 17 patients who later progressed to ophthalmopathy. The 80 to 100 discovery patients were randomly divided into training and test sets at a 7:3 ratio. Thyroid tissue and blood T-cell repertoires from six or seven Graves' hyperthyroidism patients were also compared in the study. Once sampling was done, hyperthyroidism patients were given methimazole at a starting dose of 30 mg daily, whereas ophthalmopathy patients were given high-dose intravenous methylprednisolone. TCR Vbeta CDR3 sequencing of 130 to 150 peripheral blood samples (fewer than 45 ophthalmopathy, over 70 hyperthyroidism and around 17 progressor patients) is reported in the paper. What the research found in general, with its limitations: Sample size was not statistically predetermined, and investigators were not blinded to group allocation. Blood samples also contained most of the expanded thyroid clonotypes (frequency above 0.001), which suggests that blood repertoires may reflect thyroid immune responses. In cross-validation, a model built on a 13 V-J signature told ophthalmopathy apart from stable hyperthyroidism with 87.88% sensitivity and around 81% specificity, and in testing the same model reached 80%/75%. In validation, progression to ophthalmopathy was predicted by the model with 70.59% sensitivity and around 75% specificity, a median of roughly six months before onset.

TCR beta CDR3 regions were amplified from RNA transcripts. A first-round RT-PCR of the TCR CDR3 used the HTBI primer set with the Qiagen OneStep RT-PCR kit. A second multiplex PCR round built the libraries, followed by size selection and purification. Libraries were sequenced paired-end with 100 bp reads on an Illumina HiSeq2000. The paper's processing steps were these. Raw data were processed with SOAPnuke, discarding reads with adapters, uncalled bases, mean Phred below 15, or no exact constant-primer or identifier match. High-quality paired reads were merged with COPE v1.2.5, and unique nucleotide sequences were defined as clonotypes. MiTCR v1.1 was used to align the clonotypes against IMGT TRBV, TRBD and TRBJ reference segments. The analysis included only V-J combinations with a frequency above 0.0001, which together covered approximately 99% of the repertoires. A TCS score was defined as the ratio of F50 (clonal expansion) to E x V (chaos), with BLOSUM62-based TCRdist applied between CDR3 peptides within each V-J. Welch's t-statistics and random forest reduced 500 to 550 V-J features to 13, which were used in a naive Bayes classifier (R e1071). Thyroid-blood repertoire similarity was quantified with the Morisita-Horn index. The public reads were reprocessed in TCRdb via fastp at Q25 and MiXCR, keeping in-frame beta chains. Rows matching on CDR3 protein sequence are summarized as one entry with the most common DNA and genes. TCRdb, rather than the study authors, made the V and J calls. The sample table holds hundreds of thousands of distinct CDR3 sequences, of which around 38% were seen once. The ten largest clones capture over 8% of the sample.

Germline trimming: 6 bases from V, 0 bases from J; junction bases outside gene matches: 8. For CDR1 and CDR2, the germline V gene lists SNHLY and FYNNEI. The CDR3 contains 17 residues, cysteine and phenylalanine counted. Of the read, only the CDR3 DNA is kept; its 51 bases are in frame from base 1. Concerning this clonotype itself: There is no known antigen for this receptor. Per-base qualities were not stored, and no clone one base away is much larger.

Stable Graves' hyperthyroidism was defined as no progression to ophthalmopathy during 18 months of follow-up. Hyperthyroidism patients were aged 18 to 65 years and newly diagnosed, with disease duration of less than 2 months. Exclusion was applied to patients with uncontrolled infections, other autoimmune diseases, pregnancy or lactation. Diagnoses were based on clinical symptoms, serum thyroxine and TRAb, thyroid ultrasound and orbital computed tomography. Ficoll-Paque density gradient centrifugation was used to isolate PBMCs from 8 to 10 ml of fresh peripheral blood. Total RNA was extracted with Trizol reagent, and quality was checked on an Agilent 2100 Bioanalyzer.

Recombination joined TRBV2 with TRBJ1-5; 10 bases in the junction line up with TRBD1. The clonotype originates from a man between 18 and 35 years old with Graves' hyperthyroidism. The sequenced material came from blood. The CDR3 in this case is CASRPDGTGDSNQPQHF. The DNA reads TGTGCCAGCAGACCAGACGGGACAGGGGATAGCAATCAGCCCCAGCATTTT.